A single sample is the source of the 8 T cell receptor beta chains below, sequenced in a study of blood T cells in healthy people across ages. Primers used in a second PCR of about 6 to 11 cycles were a sample-barcoded 5' primer and a J-beta primer mix. TCRdb re-derived calls from the 5' RACE reads in MiXCR, one entry per CDR3 protein. The sample includes 1.5 million to 1.9 million distinct CDR3 sequences, approximately 39% of them seen just once. The sample taken for sequencing was blood. The receptor source for this set is a woman aged 18-29 years in good health.

Comments on this clonotype: One base away lies a much larger clone, so this may be a sequencing read error. This chain links TRBV4-3 with TRBJ2-3; D remains ambiguous. CDR1 and CDR2 (germline): LGHNA, YSLEER. CDR3 length: 12 residues. CDR3 residues: CAGSDRADTQYF. The CDR3 DNA sequence: TGCGCCGGCAGTGATAGGGCAGATACGCAGTATTTT.

The rearrangement links TRBV5-1 to TRBJ2-7; D call uncertain. CDR3 length equals 14 residues. V was shortened by 4 bases and J by 3 bases, with 14 bases between the two germline ends. Germline CDR1 and CDR2: SGHRS and YFSETQ. CDR3 DNA: TGCGCCAGCAGCACTACCGGGTCCTACTACGAGCAGTACTTC. Protein sequence: CASSTTGSYYEQYF. The variable domain in full, with the rest retrieved from reference TRBV5-1 and TRBJ2-7, is KAGVTQTPRYLIKTRGQQVTLSCSPISGHRSVSWYQQTPGQGLQFLFEYFSETQRNKGNFPGRFSGRQFSNSRSEMNVSTLELGDSALYLCASSTTGSYYEQYFGPGTRLTVT.

The rearrangement links TRBV27 to TRBJ2-5, with 7 nucleotides matching TRBD1. CDR1 is MNHEY and CDR2 is SMNVEV in the germline V gene (reference sequence). The junction had 9 bases not matched to a gene; V was cut back by 3 bases and J by 5 bases. The CDR3 is 15 residues long. DNA for the CDR3: TGTGCCAGCAGTTTGGAAGGGGGCGCGGGTGAGACCCAGTACTTC. It codes for CASSLEGGAGETQYF.

CDR3 sequence: CASSTGQGGQYF. The CDR3 DNA is TGTGCCAGCAGTACCGGACAGGGTGGGCAGTACTTC. This rearrangement joins TRBV6-2 or TRBV6-3 to TRBJ2-5; 8 bases align to TRBD1. The V and J ends lost 5 bases and 11 bases, in that order; junction bases with no gene match: 7. The germline CDR1 and CDR2 sequences are MNHEY and SVGEGT. The CDR3 contains 12 residues.

Only a few counts were recorded for this clonotype. V and J are TRBV7-6 and TRBJ2-1; D ambiguous. Trimming shortened V by 5 bases and J by 5 bases, and 13 bases separated the two germline ends. The germline V gene has CDR1 SGHVS and CDR2 FNYEAQ. The CDR3 loop spans 14 amino acids. CDR3 amino acids: CASSRYRVDNEQFF. CDR3 DNA: TGTGCCAGCAGCCGGTATAGGGTTGACAATGAGCAGTTCTTC.

Only one count was recorded for this clonotype. This sequence joins TRBV12-3 or TRBV12-4 and TRBJ1-3; possibly TRBD1 for D (6 bases). Trimming took off 5 bases at V and 4 bases at J, with 12 bases between the two ends. This CDR3 region has 14 residues. This chain's CDR3 is CASSVTGPGNTIYF. The DNA of the CDR3 is TGTGCCAGCAGTGTTACAGGGCCCGGAAACACCATATATTTT.

V is TRBV4-1 and J is TRBJ2-3, with 7 bases lining up with TRBD1. V was pared by 3 bases and J by 1 base, with 13 bases of the junction left unmatched. CDR1 and CDR2 (germline): MGHRA, YSYEKL. This CDR3 spans 18 amino acids. The CDR3 spells CASSQHGQAFPGTDTQYF. CDR3 nucleotide sequence: TGCGCCAGCAGCCAGCACGGACAGGCCTTTCCGGGCACAGATACGCAGTATTTT.

This clonotype has only a few counts. The rearrangement links TRBV6-5 to TRBJ1-2; possible D gene TRBD1, 6 bases. The CDR3 is made up of 11 amino acids. The V gene's germline CDR1 is MNHEY and CDR2 SVGAGI. V was cut by 8 bases and J by 7 bases, with 11 bases left in between. The CDR3 sequence is CASWGGGGYTF. DNA of the CDR3: TGTGCCAGCTGGGGAGGGGGTGGCTACACCTTC.